This TCR beta chain emerged from a study of cytomegalovirus exposure and HLA in healthy donors. Whole-study context: Unique TCR beta sequences numbering about 100 million came from about 180 million T cells in an earlier analysis. Overall study findings and caveats: High specificity and sensitivity for cytomegalovirus status were reported for the classifier. Presence/absence analyses assumed roughly uniform sequencing depth across donors, which may not hold.

Amplification used 60 Vbeta primers and 13 Jbeta primers. The method was immunoSEQ multiplex PCR; TCRdb's version includes in-frame clones alone and lacks a portion of them. The sample comprises 150,000 to 200,000 clones, around four fifths of which are singletons, and 1.3% rests with the top ten. In the case of this clone: Its antigen is as yet unknown.

The V segment lost 7 bases and the J segment 0 bases; nucleotides outside the gene matches: 5. The V gene's germline CDR1 is ENHRY and CDR2 SYGVKD. The CDR3 contains 14 residues. Sequences were obtained from PBMCs. V usage is TRBV10-3 and J usage is TRBJ1-2; TRBD1 matches at 7 bases. The receptor was isolated from a woman aged 50 to 60 in good health and CMV-seronegative. CDR3 DNA: TGTGCCATCAAAGGACAGGCTGCTAACTATGGCTACACCTTC. As protein: CAIKGQAANYGYTF.